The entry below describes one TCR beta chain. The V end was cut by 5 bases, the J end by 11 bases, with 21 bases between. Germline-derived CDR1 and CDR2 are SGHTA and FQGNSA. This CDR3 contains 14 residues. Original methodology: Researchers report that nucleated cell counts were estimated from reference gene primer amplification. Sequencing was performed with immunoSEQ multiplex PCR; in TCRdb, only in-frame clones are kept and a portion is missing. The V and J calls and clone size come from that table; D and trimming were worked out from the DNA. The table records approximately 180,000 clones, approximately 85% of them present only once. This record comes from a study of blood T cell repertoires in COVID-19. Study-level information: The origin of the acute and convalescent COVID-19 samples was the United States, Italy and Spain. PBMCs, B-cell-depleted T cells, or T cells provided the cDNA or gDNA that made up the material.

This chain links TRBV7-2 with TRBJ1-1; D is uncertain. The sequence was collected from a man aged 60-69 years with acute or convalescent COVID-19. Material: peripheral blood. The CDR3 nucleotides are TGTGCCAGCAGCCCCTCGTTGTATGCCGCGAGTGCTTTCTTT. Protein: CASSPSLYAASAFF.